The 30 T cell receptor beta chains below all came from one sample that was sequenced in a study of PD-1 blockade in classical Hodgkin lymphoma. Brentuximab vedotin exposure varied, and every patient relapsed after autologous stem cell transplantation. From thawed PBMCs, CD4+ T cells were purified using magnetic negative selection. Produced via immunoSEQ multiplex PCR; TCRdb's table is partial and in-frame only. The sample records over 7,500 clones, 74% being singletons. The specimen was CD4+ T cells from blood, collected at baseline. The receptors come from a human donor with classical Hodgkin lymphoma.

This clone was seen a single time. The chain links TRBV10-1 to TRBJ2-2; 9 positions match TRBD1. Looked up from germline, CDR1 is WNHNN and CDR2 is SYGVQD (reference sequence). The junction had 9 bases not matched to a gene; V was cut back by 6 bases and J by 4 bases. The CDR3 runs to 16 residues. For the CDR3, the DNA is TGCGCCAGCAGCGGGACAGGGTTGAGATCCACCGGGGAGCTGTTTTTT. Encoded protein: CASSGTGLRSTGELFF.

This clone has a handful of counts. CDR3 in DNA: TGCGCCAGCAGTGAGTCCCTGACAGGCTACAATGAGCAGTTCTTC. This translates into CASSESLTGYNEQFF. The chain links TRBV10-2 to TRBJ2-1; perhaps TRBD1 as D (6 bases). Germline CDR1 reads WSHSY; CDR2 reads SAAADI. The CDR3 has 15 residues. Trimming stripped 0 bases from V and 3 bases from J, with 9 bases between.

The rearrangement joins TRBV5-1 to TRBJ1-2, with D unclear. Germline values: CDR1 SGHRS, CDR2 YFSETQ. The CDR3 is 15 residues long. V lost 4 bases, J lost 1 base, and 14 bases lay in between. CDR3 coding DNA: TGCGCCAGCAGCCGGACGGCCTACTTTAACTATGGCTACACCTTC. Translated: CASSRTAYFNYGYTF.

The chain combines TRBV5-4 with TRBJ2-7; D is undetermined. This CDR3 is 13 amino acids long. Deletions cut 0 bases from V and 4 bases from J, with 8 bases between. Looked up from germline, CDR1 is SGHNT and CDR2 is YYREEE (reference sequence). This chain's CDR3 is CASSLVGSYEQYF. The CDR3 DNA reads TGTGCCAGCAGCTTGGTGGGTTCATACGAGCAGTACTTC.

The chain uses TRBV25-1 and TRBJ2-5, with 8 bases matching TRBD1. In germline, CDR1 is MGHDK, CDR2 SYGVNS. Trimming removed 6 bases from V and 2 bases from J; junction bases left unmatched: 8. This CDR3 is 15 amino acids long. The CDR3 nucleotides read TGTGCCAGCAGCCTGACAGGGGCGCCACAAGAGACCCAGTACTTC. Its protein is CASSLTGAPQETQYF.

The V and J genes are TRBV7-9 and TRBJ1-2, with D hard to call. The germline gives CDR1 SEHNR, CDR2 FQNEAQ (reference sequence). V was clipped by 6 bases and J by 9 bases, with 11 bases between them. The CDR3 runs 11 residues. Written as DNA, the CDR3 is TGTGCCAGCAGGTCCTTAGATCGCTACACCTTC. It encodes CASRSLDRYTF.

CDR3 protein: CASSQGDREAEKLFF. In DNA, the CDR3 is TGTGCCAGCAGCCAAGGGGACAGGGAGGCCGAAAAACTGTTTTTT. The chain employs TRBV4-2 and TRBJ1-4; TRBD1 matches at 9 bases. The germline V gene encodes CDR1 LGHNA and CDR2 YNFKEQ. There are 15 residues in the CDR3. V shed 1 base and J 8 bases; nucleotides not matched to a gene: 5.

The chain couples TRBV5-6 to TRBJ1-1, with 7 bases identical to TRBD1. CDR1 and CDR2 (germline): SGHDT, YYEEEE. J lost 1 base, V lost 1 base, and 1 base had no gene match. The CDR3 totals 14 residues. The CDR3 region is CASSLNRGNTEAFF. CDR3 in DNA: TGTGCCAGCAGCTTGAACAGGGGGAACACTGAAGCTTTCTTT.

This clone has a handful of counts. Mismatch with germline at one junction end may stem from a read error. The chain has TRBV14 and TRBJ1-6, with 9 bases identical to TRBD1. Germline CDR1 reads SGHDN; CDR2 reads FVKESK. This CDR3 region has 15 residues. The CDR3 spells CASSRGTGYSSPLHF. CDR3 coding DNA: TGTGCCAGCAGCCGAGGGACAGGGTATAGTTCACCCCTCCACTTT.

The CDR3 coding sequence is TGTGCCAGCAGCTTGGGGCCCGGGACTAGCGTTTACAATGAGCAGTTCTTC. This sequence encodes CASSLGPGTSVYNEQFF. The chain couples TRBV5-4 to TRBJ2-1; 10 bases align to TRBD2. The CDR3 has 17 residues. J lost 4 bases, V lost 0 bases, and 7 bases had no gene match. Germline V gives CDR1 SGHNT, CDR2 YYREEE (reference sequence).

The rearrangement joins TRBV7-9 to TRBJ1-1; no reliable D call. Trimming removed 1 base at V and 8 bases at J, with 8 bases between. The CDR3 contains 12 residues. Germline lookup yields CDR1 SEHNR and CDR2 FQNEAQ (reference sequence). The CDR3 region is CASSLGVAEAFF. The CDR3 DNA reads TGTGCCAGCAGCTTAGGGGTGGCAGAAGCTTTCTTT.

This clone was detected a few times. The V gene is TRBV5-1, the J gene TRBJ2-1; D gene uncertain. The CDR3 covers 17 residues. V lost 4 bases and J 3 bases, leaving 20 bases between the germline ends. Germline values: CDR1 SGHRS, CDR2 YFSETQ. The CDR3 DNA is TGCGCCAGCAGCGGTCTGTTGTCTAGACTTTTCTACAATGAGCAGTTCTTC. Protein product: CASSGLLSRLFYNEQFF.

The J gene is TRBJ2-7, the V gene TRBV10-2; no clear D. Germline assignment: CDR1 WSHSY and CDR2 SAAADI. Trimming removed 5 bases from V and 2 bases from J, with 4 bases in between. The CDR3 totals 11 residues. CDR3 bases: TGCGCCAGCAGTACAGCCTACGAGCAGTACTTC. This gives the protein CASSTAYEQYF.

The V and J genes are TRBV30 and TRBJ1-5; D gene unclear. Trimming removed 3 bases at V and 3 bases at J, with 15 bases between. In germline, CDR1 is GTSNPN, CDR2 SVGIG (reference sequence). The CDR3 has 15 amino acids. The DNA of the CDR3 is TGTGCCTGGAGCCCCGTTGCCAGCGACAATCAGCCCCAGCATTTT. This codes for CAWSPVASDNQPQHF.

CDR3 amino acids: CASSKGYSVDGYTF. CDR3 coding DNA: TGTGCCAGCAGCAAAGGTTACAGCGTGGATGGCTACACCTTC. The chain combines TRBV21-1 with TRBJ1-2. TRBV21-1 constitutes a pseudogene. The CDR3 loop spans 14 amino acids.

The rearrangement joins TRBV5-1 to TRBJ1-1; TRBD1 might be the D (5 bases). V was cut by 4 bases and J by 3 bases, with 16 bases left in between. The CDR3 is made up of 15 amino acids. CDR1 and CDR2 (germline): SGHRS, YFSETQ. DNA for the CDR3: TGCGCCAGCAGCGCATCTCCTGGGGACGACACTGAAGCTTTCTTT. Amino acids: CASSASPGDDTEAFF.

The chain joins TRBV6-1 to TRBJ2-5, with D tentatively TRBD1 (5 bases). Judging by the DNA end, TRBJ2-7 fits better; the J call may be wrong. Germline V gene lookup returns CDR1 MNHNS and CDR2 SASEGT. The CDR3 totals 14 residues. The CDR3 DNA follows: TGTGCCAGCAGTGAGTTGGGCAGGGTGTACGAGCAGTACTTC. Translated: CASSELGRVYEQYF.

The chain joins TRBV13 to TRBJ2-5; D is possibly TRBD1 (6 bases). V shed 5 bases and J shed 4 bases, with 11 bases lying between them. This CDR3 is built from 13 residues. Germline V gene lookup returns CDR1 PRHDT and CDR2 FYEKMQ (reference sequence). The CDR3: CASSLDSVETQYF. CDR3 sequence (DNA): TGTGCCAGCAGCCTGGACAGCGTAGAGACCCAGTACTTC.

This clone was counted only a few times. V gene TRBV18 combines with J gene TRBJ1-1; D is ambiguous. V gave up 2 bases and J gave up 2 bases, with 9 bases separating them. The CDR3 sequence is 14 residues long. Germline lookup yields CDR1 KGHSH and CDR2 LQKENI. CDR3 DNA: TGTGCCAGCTCACCAAGTTTACAAAACACTGAAGCTTTCTTT. This encodes CASSPSLQNTEAFF.

This chain joins TRBV7-9 and TRBJ1-5; TRBD1 aligns across 9 bases. Per germline, CDR1 SEHNR and CDR2 FQNEAQ (reference sequence). Trimming removed 4 bases from V and 8 bases from J; junction bases left unmatched: 9. The CDR3 runs 15 residues. CDR3 sequence reads: CASSSGTGTTEPQHF. The CDR3 bases are TGTGCCAGCAGCTCCGGGACAGGGACCACAGAGCCCCAGCATTTT.

This sequence joins TRBV15 and TRBJ2-5; D uncertain. The CDR3 sequence is 13 residues long. CDR1 and CDR2 (germline): LNHNV, YYDKDF (reference sequence). The V gene lost 0 bases and the J gene lost 5 bases, with 7 bases spanning the gap. The CDR3 protein is CATSRDFRETQYF. Written as DNA, the CDR3 is TGTGCCACCAGCAGAGATTTCCGGGAGACCCAGTACTTC.

The chain carries TRBV28 and TRBJ2-3; 10 bases match TRBD2. J was trimmed by 1 base and V by 7 bases; bases with no gene match: 20. CDR1 and CDR2 (germline): MDHEN, SYDVKM. CDR3 length: 20 amino acids. The CDR3 nucleotides read TGTGCCAGCAAACGCCCGAGAGGAGCGGGAGGGCCCTCCGGCACAGATACGCAGTATTTT. It codes for CASKRPRGAGGPSGTDTQYF.

This rearrangement joins TRBV5-4 to TRBJ2-3; TRBD2 matches 10 bases. The V segment lost 4 bases and the J segment 7 bases; nucleotides outside the gene matches: 9. The CDR3 length is 15 residues. Germline CDR1 SGHNT, CDR2 YYREEE (reference sequence). DNA of the CDR3: TGTGCCAGCAGCCCGCCGGCTAGCGGGAGCTATACGCAGTATTTT. It codes for CASSPPASGSYTQYF.

This chain connects TRBV6-4 to TRBJ2-7; 7 bases line up with TRBD2. The CDR3 has 12 residues. V shed 11 bases and J 7 bases; nucleotides not matched to a gene: 11. From germline, CDR1 is MRHNA and CDR2 SNTAGT. The CDR3 protein is CADRGRAGEQYF. The CDR3 coding sequence is TGTGCCGACCGGGGGAGGGCCGGGGAGCAGTACTTC.

V and J are TRBV28 and TRBJ2-7; tentatively, D is TRBD1 (5 bases). The CDR3 consists of 17 residues. Trimming shortened V by 3 bases and J by 2 bases, and 20 bases separated the two germline ends. The germline V gene has CDR1 MDHEN and CDR2 SYDVKM. CDR3 sequence reads: CASSFRGLVTRTYEQYF. The CDR3 DNA reads TGTGCCAGCAGTTTTAGGGGCCTGGTGACACGTACCTACGAGCAGTACTTC.

The chain joins TRBV11-2 to TRBJ2-2; D may be TRBD1 or TRBD2 (7 bases each). The CDR3 is 17 amino acids. Trimming removed 5 bases from V and 4 bases from J, with 20 bases in between. CDR1 and CDR2 from the germline V gene are SGHAT and FQNNGV. DNA for the CDR3: TGTGCCAGCAGCCTGGGAGGGGGCTGGGGCACCACCGGGGAGCTGTTTTTT. Its translation is CASSLGGGWGTTGELFF.

The rearrangement joins TRBV18 to TRBJ1-6, with D perhaps matching TRBD1 (5 bases). V was trimmed by 3 bases and J by 5 bases, leaving 8 bases between them. From germline, CDR1 is KGHSH and CDR2 LQKENI. CDR3 length: 14 amino acids. CDR3 sequence (DNA): TGTGCCAGCTCACCGGGGGGGAATAATTCACCCCTCCACTTT. Translation: CASSPGGNNSPLHF.

The CDR3 spells CASSRGTSGSRDEQYF. The CDR3 DNA sequence: TGTGCCAGCAGCCGGGGGACTAGCGGGAGTAGGGACGAGCAGTACTTC. The V call is TRBV4-2, the J call TRBJ2-7, with 14 bases lining up with TRBD2. Germline CDR1 and CDR2: LGHNA and YNFKEQ. This CDR3 has 16 amino acids. V was clipped by 4 bases and J by 5 bases; unmatched bases: 7.

The chain employs TRBV19 and TRBJ1-5; 7 bases agree with TRBD1. V gave up 6 bases and J gave up 5 bases; unmatched junction bases: 10. Per germline, CDR1 LNHDA and CDR2 SQIVND (reference sequence). This CDR3 comprises 15 residues. CDR3: CASRKRQGWDQPQHF. The DNA of the CDR3 is TGTGCCAGTAGGAAGAGACAGGGTTGGGATCAGCCCCAGCATTTT. Variable domain in full (rest from reference TRBV19 and TRBJ1-5): DGGITQSPKYLFRKEGQNVTLSCEQNLNHDAMYWYRQDPGQGLRLIYYSQIVNDFQKGDIAEGYSVSREKKESFPLTVTSAQKNPTAFYLCASRKRQGWDQPQHFGDGTRLSIL.

The chain carries TRBV28 and TRBJ2-1; 8 bases fit TRBD2. Trimming took 1 base from V and 4 from J; bases not matched to a gene: 6. The CDR3 length is 16 residues. Germline values: CDR1 MDHEN, CDR2 SYDVKM. CDR3 sequence reads: CASSLYGGRTYNEQFF. The DNA for the CDR3 is TGTGCCAGCAGTTTATACGGCGGGAGGACTTACAATGAGCAGTTCTTC.